This record covers a single T cell receptor (beta chain). Antigen specificity is unknown. The entry originates in a study of long-term antiretroviral therapy in people with HIV. Overall study results and limits: CDR3 lengths in HIV samples spanned a narrower range than controls.

The germline V and J ends were trimmed by 4 bases and 0 bases, with 17 bases remaining between them. The CDR3 has 16 amino acids. Looked up from germline, CDR1 is SGHDT and CDR2 is YYEEEE. This was the immunoSEQ v3.0 assay at survey level. The data were produced by immunoSEQ multiplex PCR, yet TCRdb's version contains in-frame clones alone and is incomplete. Among approximately 26,000 clones listed, 85% to 90% were seen once. The chain employs TRBV5-6 and TRBJ2-7; weak D call: TRBD2 (5 bases). The sequenced sample was unsorted PBMCs, obtained 1.8 years after starting antiretroviral therapy. The receptor was derived from a woman between 18 and 30 years old with HIV. This CDR3 is CASSRRLAGYSYEQYF. The CDR3 DNA is TGTGCCAGCAGCCGCCGGCTCGCGGGCTACTCCTACGAGCAGTACTTC.